The 6 T cell receptor beta chains below all came from one sample that was sequenced in a study of vaccination and CD4 T cells after COVID-19. This sample's treatment: approximately nine-day PBMC culture with coronavirus spike peptide pools or control peptides (ViraFEST assay). Their target antigens are unknown. The Oncomine TCR Beta short-read assay sequenced DNA from cultured CD4+ T cells. TCRdb re-called the PCR reads with MiXCR, one entry per CDR3 protein. The sample includes approximately 12,000 distinct CDR3 sequences, about three quarters of them seen just once. The specimen sequenced was CD4+ T cells from blood, cultured in vitro. The receptors were sampled from a human donor who had recovered from COVID-19.

V usage is TRBV6-1 and J usage is TRBJ1-2; TRBD1 might be the D (5 bases). Trimming removed 6 bases at V and 7 bases at J, with 15 bases between. This CDR3 has 13 amino acids. Germline assignment: CDR1 MNHNS and CDR2 SASEGT. This CDR3 is CASSASGRGGYTF. CDR3 DNA sequence: TGTGCCAGCAGCGCGTCAGGGAGGGGTGGCTACACCTTC.

The chain links TRBV7-2 to TRBJ1-2; D remains ambiguous. Germline V CDR1 and CDR2: SGHTA, FQGNSA. There are 13 residues in the CDR3. The V gene lost 1 base and the J gene lost 0 bases, with 3 bases spanning the gap. CDR3 bases: TGTGCCAGCAGCTTAGAAGCTAACTATGGCTACACCTTC. Translation: CASSLEANYGYTF.

For the CDR3, the DNA is TGTGCCAGCAGCTTAAGAGCCCTTGACAGGGGATCTCATTCACCCCTCCACTTT. This sequence encodes CASSLRALDRGSHSPLHF. This rearrangement joins TRBV7-8 to TRBJ1-6; 8 bases align to TRBD1. V lost 2 bases to trimming and J lost 8 bases; unmatched junction nucleotides: 14. Germline CDR1 reads SGHVS; CDR2 reads FQNEAQ. This CDR3 spans 18 amino acids.

The chain has TRBV6-1 and TRBJ1-3; weak D call: TRBD1 (5 bases). The CDR3 length is 13 residues. Germline CDR1 is MNHNS and CDR2 is SASEGT. The V end was cut by 4 bases, the J end by 2 bases, with 6 bases between. The CDR3 protein is CASSAGAGNTIYF. CDR3 DNA: TGTGCCAGCAGTGCGGGGGCTGGAAACACCATATATTTT.

The CDR3 DNA sequence: TGTGCCAGCAGCTTTGTTGGGGGTGAGCAGTTCTTC. It is translated as CASSFVGGEQFF. This chain links TRBV11-2 with TRBJ2-1, with D perhaps assigned TRBD1 or TRBD2 (5 bases each). CDR1 and CDR2 from the germline V gene are SGHAT and FQNNGV. This CDR3 has 12 residues. Between the trimmed V and J ends, which lost 3 bases and 9 bases, there was a span of 9 bases.

This clonotype has more than one count but fewer than ten. V is TRBV6-1 and J is TRBJ2-7, with D maybe TRBD2 (6 bases). The CDR3 length is 14 residues. From germline, CDR1 is MNHNS and CDR2 SASEGT. Trimming removed 5 bases from V and 4 bases from J, with 15 bases in between. The CDR3 spells CASSRERAGYEQYF. The CDR3 DNA is TGTGCCAGCAGTCGCGAGCGGGCTGGGTACGAGCAGTACTTC.